A single sample gave rise to the 31 T cell receptor beta chains below, sequenced in a study of regulatory and conventional T cells in RAG deficiency. Sequenced by immunoSEQ multiplex PCR; TCRdb stores in-frame clones only, minus some. Here the sample spans some 35,000 clones, roughly 76% being singletons. Blood CD4+ CD25-low CD127-high conventional T cells supplied the genomic DNA template. These data were likewise used in another study, on regulatory T cells. That source adds: The PCR used 52 TRBV and 13 TRBJ primers.

Sequences were obtained from CD4+ effector T cells sorted from blood. The receptors derive from a human donor in good health.

This clone was seen only once. The chain joins TRBV5-6 to TRBJ1-4; tentative D call: TRBD1 (6 bases). V lost 3 bases to trimming and J lost 0 bases, with 12 bases between them. This CDR3 contains 16 residues. Germline CDR1 SGHDT, CDR2 YYEEEE. The CDR3 is CASSWGAHATNEKLFF. CDR3 DNA sequence: TGTGCCAGCAGCTGGGGGGCCCATGCAACTAATGAAAAACTGTTTTTT. Full variable domain (remainder filled in from reference TRBV5-6 and TRBJ1-4): DAGVTQSPTHLIKTRGQQVTLRCSPKSGHDTVSWYQQALGQGPQFIFQYYEEEERQRGNFPDRFSGHQFPNYSSELNVNALLLGDSALYLCASSWGAHATNEKLFFGSGTQLSVL.

The table lists this clone with a count of one. The chain links TRBV9 to TRBJ1-1, with TRBD1 as a possible D gene (5 bases). This CDR3 is built from 15 residues. V lost 3 bases and J 0 bases, leaving 12 bases between the germline ends. Germline V gene sequence: CDR1 SGDLS, CDR2 YYNGEE. This chain's CDR3 is CASSARQFMNTEAFF. Here the CDR3 DNA reads TGTGCCAGCAGCGCCAGACAGTTCATGAACACTGAAGCTTTCTTT.

This clone has only a few counts. The chain combines TRBV6-1 with TRBJ1-5; 7 bases map to TRBD1. V lost 6 bases and J lost 7; bases outside the gene matches: 9. This CDR3 contains 14 residues. From germline, CDR1 is MNHNS and CDR2 SASEGT. Written as DNA, the CDR3 is TGTGCCAGCAGACAGACAGGGAGTAACCAGCCCCAGCATTTT. Translated: CASRQTGSNQPQHF.

The V gene is TRBV7-3, the J gene TRBJ1-5; 9 bases align to TRBD1. The CDR3 consists of 15 residues. The V gene's germline CDR1 is SGHTA and CDR2 FQGTGA. J was trimmed by 6 bases and V by 6 bases; bases with no gene match: 9. The CDR3 region has the DNA TGTGCCAGCAGTAGACAGGGGGGCGGATTTCAGCCCCAGCATTTT. Encoded protein: CASSRQGGGFQPQHF.

The chain combines TRBV29-1 with TRBJ1-1; 8 bases align to TRBD1. The CDR3 has 16 residues. The germline gives CDR1 SQVTM, CDR2 ANQGSEA. V lost 7 bases to trimming and J lost 4 bases; unmatched junction nucleotides: 17. CDR3 region: CSGWQGARGSGTEAFF. As DNA, the CDR3 is TGCAGCGGATGGCAGGGGGCGCGCGGCTCAGGCACTGAAGCTTTCTTT.

The V gene is TRBV6-1, the J gene TRBJ1-2; 7 bases match TRBD1. Germline lookup yields CDR1 MNHNS and CDR2 SASEGT. This CDR3 is built from 14 residues. Losses at the gene ends were 4 bases for V and 4 bases for J; bases not matched to a gene: 6. The CDR3 nucleotides read TGTGCCAGCAGTGGACAGGGCGGAAGCTATGGCTACACCTTC. This codes for CASSGQGGSYGYTF.

This chain links TRBV11-2 with TRBJ1-5; D is unresolved. Trimming cost V 7 bases and J 7 bases, with 20 bases left between them. CDR3 size: 15 residues. The germline V gene has CDR1 SGHAT and CDR2 FQNNGV. The DNA of the CDR3 is TGTGCCAGCATTGAACCCGGGCCACCGACCCAGCCCCAGCATTTT. The encoded protein is CASIEPGPPTQPQHF.

The chain is built from TRBV27 and TRBJ1-3; D remains unclear. Germline V gene lookup returns CDR1 MNHEY and CDR2 SMNVEV (reference sequence). The CDR3 length is 11 residues. Trimming shortened V by 6 bases and J by 7 bases, and 7 bases separated the two germline ends. CDR3 in amino acids: CASSSRNTIYF. CDR3 sequence (DNA): TGTGCCAGCAGCTCGAGGAACACCATATATTTT.

CDR3 DNA: TGTGCCAGCTCACCACCCCGGGCTCTGAGCGCGAACACCGGGGAGCTGTTTTTT. The encoded protein is CASSPPRALSANTGELFF. This chain joins TRBV18 and TRBJ2-2; D remains unclear. This CDR3 is 18 amino acids long. Trimming stripped 0 bases from V and 0 bases from J, with 14 bases between. CDR1 KGHSH and CDR2 LQKENI come from the germline V gene.

Regarding this clone: At one of its ends the junction is not consistent with the germline gene, which may arise from a read error. The chain joins TRBV4-1 to TRBJ1-6; D is ambiguous. CDR3 size: 14 residues. Per germline, CDR1 MGHRA and CDR2 YSYEKL. The CDR3 loop is CASRQATPNSPLHF. The CDR3 DNA reads as TGCGCCAGCCGCCAAGCCACCCCTAATTCACCCCTCCACTTT.

The V and J genes are TRBV18 and TRBJ2-1; the D is unclear. Germline CDR1 and CDR2: KGHSH and LQKENI. Trimming shortened V by 2 bases and J by 8 bases, and 13 bases separated the two germline ends. The length of the CDR3 is 14 residues. Written as DNA, the CDR3 is TGTGCCAGCTCACCAAAGATCAGGACGTATGAGCAGTTCTTC. Its protein product is CASSPKIRTYEQFF. Combining the CDR3 with reference TRBV18 and TRBJ2-1 gives the whole variable domain NAGVMQNPRHLVRRRGQEARLRCSPMKGHSHVYWYRQLPEEGLKFMVYLQKENIIDESGMPKERFSAEFPKEGPSILRIQQVVRGDSAAYFCASSPKIRTYEQFFGPGTRLTVL.

V and J are TRBV6-1 and TRBJ1-5, with D possibly matching TRBD1 (5 bases). The CDR3 sequence is 16 residues long. V was shortened by 4 bases and J by 7 bases, with 20 bases between the two germline ends. Germline V CDR1 and CDR2: MNHNS, SASEGT. Here the CDR3 DNA reads TGTGCCAGCAGTGGACTAGCGCGGGAAGCAGGGCAGCCCCAGCATTTT. It translates to CASSGLAREAGQPQHF.

This chain connects TRBV11-2 to TRBJ1-3; no clear D gene. Per the germline V gene, CDR1 is SGHAT and CDR2 is FQNNGV. The CDR3 extends over 13 amino acids. V was cut by 9 bases and J by 1 base, with 10 bases left in between. CDR3 protein: CASRLVSGNTIYF. For the CDR3, the DNA is TGTGCCAGTAGGCTGGTATCTGGAAACACCATATATTTT. Full variable domain (rest looked up from reference TRBV11-2 and TRBJ1-3): EAGVAQSPRYKIIEKRQSVAFWCNPISGHATLYWYQQILGQGPKLLIQFQNNGVVDDSQLPKDRFSAERLKGVDSTLKIQPAKLEDSAVYLCASRLVSGNTIYFGEGSWLTVV.

The gene calls are TRBV7-2 and TRBJ2-3, with TRBD2 identical over 11 bases. Germline values: CDR1 SGHTA, CDR2 FQGNSA. Germline trimming cut 6 bases from V and 6 bases from J; bases unmatched to any gene: 17. This CDR3 comprises 18 residues. This CDR3 is CASRVRASGGTAPDTQYF. The CDR3 DNA reads as TGTGCCAGCAGAGTAAGGGCTAGCGGGGGGACGGCCCCCGATACGCAGTATTTT.

The chain has TRBV11-2 and TRBJ2-2; D ambiguous. The CDR3 covers 15 residues. V was clipped by 1 base and J by 2 bases, with 8 bases between them. CDR1 and CDR2 from the germline V gene are SGHAT and FQNNGV. The CDR3 DNA is TGTGCCAGCAGCTTAGGTGCGAGCAACACCGGGGAGCTGTTTTTT. Protein: CASSLGASNTGELFF.

The chain joins TRBV27 to TRBJ1-2; D call uncertain. CDR1 and CDR2 (germline): MNHEY, SMNVEV (reference sequence). This CDR3 contains 15 residues. Trimming stripped 5 bases from V and 4 bases from J, with 17 bases between. The chain's CDR3 is CASSPVVRWAYGYTF. DNA of the CDR3: TGTGCCAGCAGTCCCGTGGTAAGATGGGCCTATGGCTACACCTTC.

The V call is TRBV6-6, the J call TRBJ2-7; D is uncertain. CDR1 is MNHNY and CDR2 is SVGAGI in the germline V gene (reference sequence). Trimming pared 3 bases from V and 6 bases from J, leaving 9 bases between. CDR3 length: 12 residues. DNA of the CDR3: TGTGCCAGCAGTTATCTGGCAACCGAGCAGTACTTC. Residues: CASSYLATEQYF.

This clone has just a few counts. At one end the junction does not follow the germline gene, possibly because of a read error. This chain uses TRBV2 with TRBJ2-7; 9 positions match TRBD1. Looked up from germline, CDR1 is SNHLY and CDR2 is FYNNEI. The length of the CDR3 is 12 residues. CDR3 loop: CASSETQGQGTF. The CDR3 coding sequence is TGTGCCAGCAGTGAAACCCAAGGACAGGGGACTTTC.

The rearrangement joins TRBV10-1 to TRBJ1-5; D is uncertain. V gave up 6 bases and J gave up 2 bases, with 8 bases separating them. Germline-derived CDR1 and CDR2 are WNHNN and SYGVQD (reference sequence). This CDR3 comprises 13 residues. CDR3 in DNA: TGCGCCAGCAGGCTCGGGTGCAATCAGCCCCAGCATTTT. Its translation is CASRLGCNQPQHF.

The sample holds a few counts of this clone. The gene calls are TRBV5-8 and TRBJ2-6, with D unclear. The CDR3 has 15 residues. V shed 0 bases and J shed 1 base, with 5 bases lying between them. Germline values: CDR1 SGHTS, CDR2 YDEGEE. The CDR3 protein is CASSLDGSGANVLTF. The CDR3 DNA reads as TGTGCCAGCAGCTTGGACGGATCTGGGGCCAACGTCCTGACTTTC. Based on the CDR3 plus reference TRBV5-8 and TRBJ2-6, the full variable domain is EAGVTQSPTHLIKTRGQQATLRCSPISGHTSVYWYQQALGLGLQFLLWYDEGEERNRGNFPPRFSGRQFPNYSSELNVNALELEDSALYLCASSLDGSGANVLTFGAGSRLTVL.

This clone was seen a few times. This chain uses TRBV28 with TRBJ2-7; D gene ambiguous. Germline V CDR1 and CDR2: MDHEN, SYDVKM. The V end lost 6 bases, the J end lost 3 bases, and 6 bases lay between the germline ends. The CDR3 loop spans 11 amino acids. CDR3 DNA sequence: TGTGCCAGCAGCAAGAGCTACGAGCAGTACTTC. It specifies CASSKSYEQYF. The variable domain in full, with the rest retrieved from reference TRBV28 and TRBJ2-7, is DVKVTQSSRYLVKRTGEKVFLECVQDMDHENMFWYRQDPGLGLRLIYFSYDVKMKEKGDIPEGYSVSREKKERFSLILESASTNQTSMYLCASSKSYEQYFGPGTRLTVT.

The J gene is TRBJ2-1, the V gene TRBV4-2; the D gene could be TRBD1 or TRBD2 (7 bases each). The CDR3 spans 19 residues. The germline CDR1 and CDR2 sequences are LGHNA and YNFKEQ. Deletions cut 2 bases from V and 0 bases from J, with 20 bases between. The CDR3 loop reads CASSQHSQGGLSSYNEQFF. The CDR3 DNA follows: TGTGCCAGCAGCCAACACTCGCAGGGGGGGCTGAGCTCCTACAATGAGCAGTTCTTC.

This clone was seen only once. The chain is built from TRBV18 and TRBJ1-4; 7 bases match TRBD1. The CDR3 has 13 residues. Germline loops: CDR1 KGHSH, CDR2 LQKENI. V shed 8 bases and J 4 bases; nucleotides not matched to a gene: 4. The CDR3 DNA reads TGTGCCAGCGCGACAGGGCTTAATGAAAAACTGTTTTTT. Amino acids: CASATGLNEKLFF.

The chain is built from TRBV5-8 and TRBJ2-2; tentative D call: TRBD2 (6 bases). The V gene's germline CDR1 is SGHTS and CDR2 YDEGEE. Trimming took 0 bases from V and 5 from J, leaving 8 bases between them. This CDR3 is 14 amino acids long. For the CDR3, the DNA is TGTGCCAGCAGCTTGGGGGGGACTACCGGGGAGCTGTTTTTT. Translation: CASSLGGTTGELFF.

V usage is TRBV4-2 and J usage is TRBJ2-2; 9 bases map to TRBD2. The CDR3 contains 17 residues. Germline V lookup: CDR1 LGHNA, CDR2 YNFKEQ. Losses at the gene ends were 2 bases for V and 0 bases for J; bases not matched to a gene: 4. CDR3 residues: CASSQPGTSSNTGELFF. The CDR3 coding sequence is TGTGCCAGCAGCCAACCCGGGACTAGCTCGAACACCGGGGAGCTGTTTTTT.

This clone was seen a handful of times. V is TRBV29-1 and J is TRBJ1-2; 7 nucleotides align to TRBD1. Losses at the gene ends were 7 bases for V and 8 bases for J; bases not matched to a gene: 7. Germline CDR1 is SQVTM and CDR2 is ANQGSEA. The CDR3 covers 11 residues. CDR3 sequence reads: CSAQTGLGYTF. The CDR3, as DNA: TGCAGCGCCCAGACAGGGCTCGGCTACACCTTC.

This clone has just one count. The rearrangement uses TRBV5-1 and TRBJ2-3, with TRBD2 as a possible D gene (6 bases). CDR3 size: 17 residues. Germline values: CDR1 SGHRS, CDR2 YFSETQ. V was cut by 9 bases and J by 0 bases, with 23 bases left in between. The CDR3 sequence: CATALGGGQTSTDTQYF. For the CDR3, the DNA is TGCGCCACCGCGCTGGGGGGAGGCCAAACTAGCACAGATACGCAGTATTTT.

This sequence joins TRBV5-1 and TRBJ2-7, with 10 positions matching TRBD1. After removal of 0 bases from V and 4 bases from J, the junction contained 4 bases not matched to a gene. Per the germline V gene, CDR1 is SGHRS and CDR2 is YFSETQ. The CDR3 has 15 amino acids. The CDR3 DNA reads as TGCGCCAGCAGCTTGGGGACAGGGGGAATATACGAGCAGTACTTC. Protein product: CASSLGTGGIYEQYF.

This chain joins TRBV6-1 and TRBJ2-5; a possible D gene is TRBD1 (5 bases). The V end was cut by 5 bases, the J end by 4 bases, with 17 bases between. The CDR3 spans 15 residues. Germline CDR1 is MNHNS and CDR2 is SASEGT. CDR3 region: CASSTQRSGRETQYF. CDR3 nucleotides: TGTGCCAGCAGTACCCAGAGGTCAGGGCGAGAGACCCAGTACTTC.

This clone was found once. This chain connects TRBV7-9 to TRBJ1-1, with D possibly matching TRBD1 (5 bases). This CDR3 has 15 residues. Per germline, CDR1 SEHNR and CDR2 FQNEAQ (reference sequence). Trimming pared 1 base from V and 1 base from J, leaving 10 bases between. This CDR3 reads CASSLGAGPNTEAFF. The CDR3 DNA reads TGTGCCAGCAGCTTAGGGGCAGGGCCGAACACTGAAGCTTTCTTT.

The chain links TRBV12-5 to TRBJ1-5, with 7 bases that match TRBD1. The length of the CDR3 is 17 residues. Germline assignment: CDR1 LGHNT and CDR2 FRNRAP. The ends lost 1 base at V and 4 bases at J; junction bases unmatched: 10. CDR3 nucleotides: TGTGCTAGTGGTTTGGGCACTAACAGGGGACAAAATCAGCCCCAGCATTTT. It is translated as CASGLGTNRGQNQPQHF.